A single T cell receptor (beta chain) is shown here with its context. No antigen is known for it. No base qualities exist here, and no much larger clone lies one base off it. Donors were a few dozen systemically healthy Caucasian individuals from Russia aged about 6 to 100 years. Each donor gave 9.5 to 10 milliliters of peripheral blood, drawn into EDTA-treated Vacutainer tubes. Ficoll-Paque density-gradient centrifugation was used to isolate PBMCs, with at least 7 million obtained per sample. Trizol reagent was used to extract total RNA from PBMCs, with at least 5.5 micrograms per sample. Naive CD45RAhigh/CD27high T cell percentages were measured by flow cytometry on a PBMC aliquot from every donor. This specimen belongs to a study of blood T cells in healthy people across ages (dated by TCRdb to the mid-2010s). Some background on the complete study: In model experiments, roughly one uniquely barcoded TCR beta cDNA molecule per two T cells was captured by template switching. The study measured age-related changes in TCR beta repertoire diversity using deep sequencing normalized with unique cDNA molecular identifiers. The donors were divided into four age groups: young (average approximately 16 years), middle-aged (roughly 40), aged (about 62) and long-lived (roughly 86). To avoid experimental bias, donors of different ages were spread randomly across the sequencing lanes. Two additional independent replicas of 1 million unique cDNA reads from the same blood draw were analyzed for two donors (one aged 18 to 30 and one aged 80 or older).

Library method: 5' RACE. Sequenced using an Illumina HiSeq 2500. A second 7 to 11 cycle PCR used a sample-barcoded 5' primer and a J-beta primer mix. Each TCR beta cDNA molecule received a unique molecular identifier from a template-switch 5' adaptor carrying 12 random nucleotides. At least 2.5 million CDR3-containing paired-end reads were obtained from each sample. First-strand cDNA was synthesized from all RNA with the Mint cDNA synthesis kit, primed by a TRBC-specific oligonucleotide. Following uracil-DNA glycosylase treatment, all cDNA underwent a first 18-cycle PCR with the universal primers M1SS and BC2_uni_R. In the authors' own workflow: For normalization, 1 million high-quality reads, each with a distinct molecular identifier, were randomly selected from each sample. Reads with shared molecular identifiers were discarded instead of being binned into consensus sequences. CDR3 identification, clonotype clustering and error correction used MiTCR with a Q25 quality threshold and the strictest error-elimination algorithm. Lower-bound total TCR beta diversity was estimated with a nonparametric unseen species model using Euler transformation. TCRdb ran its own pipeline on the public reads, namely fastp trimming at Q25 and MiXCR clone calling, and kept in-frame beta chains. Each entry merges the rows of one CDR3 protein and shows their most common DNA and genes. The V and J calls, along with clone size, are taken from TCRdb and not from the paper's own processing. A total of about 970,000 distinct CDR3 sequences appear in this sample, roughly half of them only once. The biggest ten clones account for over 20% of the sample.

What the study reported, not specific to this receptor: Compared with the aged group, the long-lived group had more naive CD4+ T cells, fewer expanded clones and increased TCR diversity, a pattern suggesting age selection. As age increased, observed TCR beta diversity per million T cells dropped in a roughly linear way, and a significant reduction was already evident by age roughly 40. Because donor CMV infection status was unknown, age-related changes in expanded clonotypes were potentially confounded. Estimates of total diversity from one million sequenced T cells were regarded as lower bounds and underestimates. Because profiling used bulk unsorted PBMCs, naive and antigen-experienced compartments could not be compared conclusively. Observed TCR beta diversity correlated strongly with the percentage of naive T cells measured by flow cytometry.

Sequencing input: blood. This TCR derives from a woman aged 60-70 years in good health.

The sequenced DNA: TGTGCCAGTAAAACGGGACAGCGAAACTACGAGCAGTACTTC. This is translated as CASKTGQRNYEQYF. The chain is made from TRBV6-5 and TRBJ2-7; TRBD1 aligns with 7 central bases. As encoded in the germline V gene, CDR1 is MNHEY while CDR2 is SVGAGI. The CDR3 holds 14 amino acids from the cysteine to the phenylalanine. Only the CDR3 portion is preserved as DNA: 42 bases, with reading frame beginning at the first base. After removal of 9 bases from V and 3 bases from J, the junction retains 11 bases not matched to a gene.